This T cell receptor (beta chain) was identified in a study of blood T cell repertoires in COVID-19 (dated by TCRdb to 2019 to 2021). About the study as a whole: Collaborator samples came from the United States, Italy and Spain and covered acute and convalescent phases of COVID-19. The material from the prospective study consisted of cDNA or gDNA derived from T cells, B-cell-depleted T cells, or PBMCs. Deeply sampled blood TCRbeta repertoires from subjects exposed to, actively infected with, or recovered from COVID-19 were included in the dataset. A freely available public database, intended as a resource for researchers studying the immune response to SARS-CoV-2, is where the repertoires were released. Samples came from the ongoing ImmuneRACE study (first 160 participants) plus 1,254 subjects from 6 global collaborators. A de-identified subject ID, COVID-19 status, age in years and sex were almost always included in the sample metadata. Where available, HLA class I and class II types were taken from metadata supplied by the sample provider and were not determined by assay-based typing.

At the junction V is shortened by 6 bases and J by 0 bases, with 12 bases in between. As encoded in the germline V gene, CDR1 is ENHRY while CDR2 is SYGVKD. The CDR3 measures 14 amino acids from cysteine to phenylalanine. The sequence is cut down to CDR3 DNA, 42 bases in frame from base 1. This clone is a singleton in its sample. Its antigen remains unidentified. No base quality information exists; no much larger clone differs at one position. The research as a whole found: The amount of clinical and demographic metadata varied by source and participant and was provided uncurated.

Collaborating institutions collected whole blood in K2EDTA tubes following their own protocols. For TCRbeta analysis, collaborators shipped samples as frozen whole blood, isolated PBMCs, or DNA extracted from either of those sample types. TCRbeta CDR3 regions were amplified from genomic DNA by means of the immunoSEQ Assay, a bias-controlled multiplex PCR. Processing in the source paper ran as follows. The number of nucleated cells in each sample was estimated from the amplification of reference gene primers within the assay. To quantify the absolute abundance of each unique TCRbeta CDR3 rearrangement, sequence reads were collapsed and filtered. For each sample, productive Simpson clonality was calculated by taking the square root of Simpson's diversity index across productive rearrangements. TCRdb re-hosts the immuneACCESS table, in-frame sequences only. Its copies lack some clones; in the studies checked, an unresolved V gene accounts for under half of them, and the cause for the rest is not known. The V and J calls and the clone size are those of that table, but D and trimming were determined from the DNA. The sample has 90,000 to 110,000 clones on record, around 83% of them singletons. The ten largest clones take up just over 15% of the sample.

The TCR sequence derives from a woman older than 75 with acute or convalescent COVID-19. Sample: peripheral blood. The sequence joins TRBV10-3 to TRBJ2-7; TRBD2 is a weak D gene call, 5 bases matching. The nucleotide sequence is given as TGTGCCATCAGAGAGAGGGAGAGCTCCTACGAGCAGTACTTC. This codes for CAIRERESSYEQYF.